Listed below are T cell receptor beta chains from one sample, sequenced in a study of blood T cell repertoires in COVID-19. Generated by immunoSEQ multiplex PCR, the TCRdb table keeps only in-frame clones and is missing some. The sample has 340,000 or so clones; around 86% are singletons. Source material: peripheral blood. These receptors all come from a man between 45 and 60 years old with active or convalescent COVID-19. Both conserved end residues are part of each CDR3. D genes are given only for firm matches. A row's size may be missing; if present it is once, few, many or a size class.

j_call	v_call	cdr3_length	clone_size	d_call	cdr3_nt	cdr3_aa
TRBJ2-3	TRBV6-4	14	NA	NA	TGTGCCAGCAGTGTTTCAGGGGACACAGATACGCAGTATTTT	CASSVSGDTDTQYF
TRBJ2-1	TRBV5-6	15	once	TRBD1	TGTGCCAGCAGCTGGGGGACAGGCTCCTACAATGAGCAGTTCTTC	CASSWGTGSYNEQFF
TRBJ1-5	TRBV28	16	NA	TRBD1	TGTGCCAGCAGGCGGGACAGCCCCAATAGCAATCAGCCCCAGCATTTT	CASRRDSPNSNQPQHF
TRBJ2-1	TRBV11-2	14	once	NA	TGTGCCAGCAGCTTAACCCCCTCTTACAGGTTCTCGTTCTTC	CASSLTPSYRFSFF
TRBJ2-3	TRBV27	16	NA	TRBD2	TGTGCCAGCAGTTTATATCTAGCGGGGGGGCCAGATACGCAGTATTTT	CASSLYLAGGPDTQYF
TRBJ1-4	TRBV10-1	13	NA	TRBD1	TGCGCCAGCAGTCCCGACAGGGGGGAAAAACTGTTTTTT	CASSPDRGEKLFF
TRBJ1-5	TRBV10-1	15	NA	NA	TGCGCCAGCAGTTCCCAGGGGTTTGGCAATCAGCCCCAGCATTTT	CASSSQGFGNQPQHF
TRBJ1-1	TRBV28	13	NA	TRBD1	TGTGCCAGCACCACAGGGGGCTCCGTTGAAGCTTTCTTT	CASTTGGSVEAFF
TRBJ2-3	TRBV10-3	16	NA	TRBD2	TGTGCCATCAGTGAGGGGATAGCGGGGGCCACAGATACGCAGTATTTT	CAISEGIAGATDTQYF
TRBJ1-3	TRBV7-8	16	NA	NA	TGTGCCAGCAGCTTAGTTACAGCTTTCTCTGGAAACACCATATATTTT	CASSLVTAFSGNTIYF
TRBJ2-3	TRBV5-1	15	NA	TRBD1	TGCGCCAGCAGCTTGACAGGGGGCGCATCAGATACGCAGTATTTT	CASSLTGGASDTQYF
TRBJ2-1	TRBV11-3	15	NA	TRBD2	TGTGCCAGCAGCCAACGTAGCGGGAGTTACAATGAGCAGTTCTTC	CASSQRSGSYNEQFF
TRBJ2-7	TRBV11-3	16	NA	TRBD1	TGTGCCAGCAGCTTAGAAGCCAGGGGGCTAAGGGACGAGCAGTACTTC	CASSLEARGLRDEQYF
TRBJ1-2	TRBV7-8	14	NA	NA	TGTGCCAGCAGCTTAGGCAGGTTTAACTATGGCTACACCTTC	CASSLGRFNYGYTF
TRBJ2-2	TRBV19	17	NA	TRBD1	TGTGCCAGTAGCCCCGGGAGGACAGGGGGCTACACCGGGGAGCTGTTTTTT	CASSPGRTGGYTGELFF
TRBJ1-1	TRBV5-1	16	NA	NA	TGCGCCAGCAGCTTGGAGGGCAGGGGAGTAGGGTCTGAAGCTTTCTTT	CASSLEGRGVGSEAFF
TRBJ1-5	TRBV6-6	15	once	TRBD1	TGTGCCAGCACCGAACAGGGGGCAAGCAATCAGCCCCAGCATTTT	CASTEQGASNQPQHF
TRBJ2-5	TRBV7-3	13	NA	NA	TGTGCCAGCAGCTCACAGGGTGGGAAGACCCAGTACTTC	CASSSQGGKTQYF
TRBJ1-2	TRBV30	13	NA	TRBD1	TGTGCCTGGACCCAGGGGGGTAACTATGGCTACACCTTC	CAWTQGGNYGYTF
TRBJ2-5	TRBV10-3	16	NA	TRBD1	TGTGCCATCAGTGCGACCGGGACAGGGGGCGGAGAGACCCAGTACTTC	CAISATGTGGGETQYF
TRBJ1-2	TRBV5-6	14	once	NA	TGTGCCAGCAGTACACCCCTTGGAGGTACTGGCTACACCTTC	CASSTPLGGTGYTF
TRBJ2-7	TRBV5-4	16	NA	TRBD2	TGTGCCAGCAGCTTGGCCGGGGGGTACGCCGCCTACGAGCAGTACTTC	CASSLAGGYAAYEQYF
TRBJ2-2	TRBV4-1	15	NA	TRBD1	TGCGCCAGCGGGGACAGACTTGGTAGCACCGGGGAGCTGTTTTTT	CASGDRLGSTGELFF
TRBJ1-6	TRBV6-2/TRBV6-3	15	NA	NA	TGTGCCAGCAGCCCCCGGCGGTCCTATAATTCACCCCTCCACTTT	CASSPRRSYNSPLHF
TRBJ1-1	TRBV7-9	14	few	TRBD1	TGTGCCAGCAGCACGGGACAGGGGAGCACTGAAGCTTTCTTT	CASSTGQGSTEAFF
TRBJ1-1	TRBV29-1	13	NA	NA	TGCAGCGTTCGAGGACAGCTTAACACTGAAGCTTTCTTT	CSVRGQLNTEAFF
TRBJ1-2	TRBV7-2	15	once	NA	TGTGCCAGCAGCTTAGCCGCAGGGCGTAACTTGGGCTACACCTTC	CASSLAAGRNLGYTF
TRBJ1-1	TRBV7-9	14	NA	TRBD1	TGTGCCAGCAGTAGGGACAGGGACTACACTGAAGCTTTCTTT	CASSRDRDYTEAFF
TRBJ2-7	TRBV5-1	15	NA	NA	TGCGCCAGCAGCTTGGAAACAGGGTCCTACTACGAGCAGTACTTC	CASSLETGSYYEQYF
TRBJ2-2	TRBV24-1	17	few	TRBD2	TGTGCCACCAGTGATCCGACCGCTAGCGGAGGCACCGGGGAGCTGTTTTTT	CATSDPTASGGTGELFF
TRBJ2-2	TRBV19	14	few	NA	TGTGCCAGTAGCGGGACTTCAAACACCGGGGAGCTGTTTTTT	CASSGTSNTGELFF
TRBJ1-3	TRBV28	11	NA	NA	TGTGCCAGCAGTTTAGGTAGCGCATGGTATTTT	CASSLGSAWYF
TRBJ1-4	TRBV18	15	NA	NA	TGTGCCAGCTCACCAGACAGGACCTCTAATGAAAAACTGTTTTTT	CASSPDRTSNEKLFF
TRBJ2-2	TRBV7-9	15	few	NA	TGTGCCAGCAGCTTGAGTAGCCAGCTCACCGGGGAGCTGTTTTTT	CASSLSSQLTGELFF
TRBJ2-5	TRBV7-9	13	NA	NA	TGTGCCAGCAGCGGGACTGGGTTCGGGGCCCAGTACTTC	CASSGTGFGAQYF
TRBJ1-1	TRBV19	14	NA	NA	TGTGCCAGTACACCCGGACATAGGAACACTGAAGCTTTCTTT	CASTPGHRNTEAFF
TRBJ1-6	TRBV2	16	few	NA	TGTGCCAGCAGTGCCGGGGCCTCCGCGGGGAATTCACCCCTCCACTTT	CASSAGASAGNSPLHF
TRBJ2-5	TRBV9	15	NA	TRBD1	TGTGCCAGCAGCGTAAAGGACAGGGGCCAAGAGACCCAGTACTTC	CASSVKDRGQETQYF
TRBJ2-5	TRBV4-2	16	few	NA	TGTGCCAGCAGTGAAAGTGAGGGAGAAAACCAAGAGACCCAGTACTTC	CASSESEGENQETQYF
TRBJ1-1	TRBV27	15	NA	NA	TGTGCCAGCAGTCATCGGGGCAGGGGTAGAACTGAAGCTTTCTTT	CASSHRGRGRTEAFF
TRBJ2-4	TRBV7-9	12	NA	NA	TGTGCCAGCAGCTTAACGGGGAACATTCAGTACTTC	CASSLTGNIQYF
TRBJ1-2	TRBV6-5	13	NA	TRBD1	TGTGCCAGCAGTTCTGGACAGGGCAATGGCTACACCTTC	CASSSGQGNGYTF
TRBJ1-2	TRBV3-1/TRBV3-2	13	NA	TRBD1	TGTGCCAGCAGGAACAGGGGGAACTATGGCTACACCTTC	CASRNRGNYGYTF
TRBJ1-5	TRBV6-1	18	NA	NA	TGTGCCAGCAGTGAAGGGCCCGCAGTGATTTATAGCAATCAGCCCCAGCATTTT	CASSEGPAVIYSNQPQHF
TRBJ2-5	TRBV10-3	13	NA	TRBD2	TGTGCCATCACGAGGGACTATCAAGAGACCCAGTACTTC	CAITRDYQETQYF
TRBJ2-5	TRBV5-1	16	NA	TRBD2	TGCGCCAGCAGCTTGGTTAGCGGGAGTGTAGGAGAGACCCAGTACTTC	CASSLVSGSVGETQYF